The TCR beta chain under discussion was sequenced for a study of blood T cell repertoires in COVID-19. In the study overall: Some COVID-19 samples were acute and others convalescent; all came from the United States, Italy and Spain.

In the authors' workflow: Counts of nucleated cells, estimated from reference gene primer amplification, were obtained. The protocol was immunoSEQ multiplex PCR, while the TCRdb copy is restricted to in-frame clones and leaves out a portion. The V and J calls and the clone size are those of that table, but D and trimming were determined from the DNA. This repertoire shows approximately 37,000 clones, 88% found once; its top ten account for 9%. This receptor was identified in a woman in her seventies with acute or convalescent COVID-19. Sequencing was performed on peripheral blood.

The CDR3 nucleotides are TGCGCCAGCAGTTCGGACACAACTGAAGCTTTCTTT. Protein product: CASSSDTTEAFF. This chain links TRBV10-1 with TRBJ1-1; D may be TRBD1 (5 bases). Trimming stripped 5 bases from V and 5 bases from J, with 9 bases between. The CDR3 has 12 residues. Per germline, CDR1 WNHNN and CDR2 SYGVQD (reference sequence).